This T cell receptor (beta chain) was retrieved from a study of CD8+CD57+ T cells in acquired aplastic anemia. At the level of the study: Sorted CD4+ and CD8+ cells gave a mean 3.2 ug DNA, range about 0.19 to 27.4 ug. Study-level points and caveats: In common between the patients and the controls were some 28 CD8+ CDR3 sequences.

About this clonotype: Its antigen is still unknown. The junction departs from germline at one end; a sequencing error may be responsible.

This CDR3 comprises 19 residues. The germline V gene has CDR1 LGHNA and CDR2 YNFKEQ. Genomic DNA templated the TCR beta VDJ and CDR3 profiling. TCRdb processed the reads anew with MiXCR; each CDR3 protein has one entry. The sample lists around 190,000 distinct CDR3 sequences; 45% to 60% were seen once. The patients chosen for sequencing had shown expansion of CD8+CD57+ cells (detected by flow cytometry). The rearrangement links TRBV4-2 to TRBJ2-6, with 7 bases matching TRBD1. The receptor comes from a human donor with aplastic anemia. Specimen: sorted CD4+, CD8+, or CD8+CD57+ T cells (not recorded which) from PBMCs. The CDR3 spells CATRTLQGRGIAGANVPTF. The CDR3 nucleotides are TGTGCCACGCGGACTTTACAAGGCAGGGGGATAGCTGGGGCCAACGTCCCGACTTTC.